These 2 T cell receptor beta chains originate from one sample sequenced in a study of blood T cell repertoires in COVID-19. Using immunoSEQ multiplex PCR, the repertoire was profiled, and TCRdb retains in-frame clones only, with some absent. This table holds 150,000 to 200,000 clones, about four fifths found once. The sequencing input was peripheral blood. The origin of the receptors is a woman aged 55 to 70 with COVID-19, enrolled during active disease.

This clone was seen a single time. The chain employs TRBV5-6 and TRBJ1-6; D might be TRBD1 (5 bases). CDR3 size: 14 residues. Germline CDR1 is SGHDT and CDR2 is YYEEEE. V was trimmed by 5 bases and J by 9 bases, leaving 15 bases between them. CDR3 residues: CASSYGRGGSPLHF. As DNA, the CDR3 is TGTGCCAGCAGTTATGGTAGGGGTGGTTCACCCCTCCACTTT.

This sequence joins TRBV11-1 and TRBJ2-7; possibly TRBD2 for D (7 bases). The CDR3 runs 15 residues. CDR1 and CDR2 (germline): SGHAT, FQDESV (reference sequence). The ends were cut back, 3 bases at V and 2 bases at J, with 14 bases in the middle. This chain's CDR3 is CASSLGGGPAYEQYF. The CDR3, as DNA: TGTGCCAGCAGCTTGGGAGGGGGGCCCGCCTACGAGCAGTACTTC.